A selection of T cell receptor beta chains follows, all from one sample in a study of cytomegalovirus exposure and HLA in healthy donors. The assay was immunoSEQ multiplex PCR, and TCRdb's table has in-frame clones only and misses some. The specimen's table records tens of thousands of clones. Material: PBMCs. Receptors originate from a woman between 40 and 50 years old in good health and CMV-seropositive. The CDR3 runs from the conserved cysteine through the conserved F or W. D genes are given only for firm matches.

TRBV9	TRBJ2-1	TRBD2	TGTGCCAGCAGCGTACTAGCGGGAGACAATGAGCAGTTCTTC	CASSVLAGDNEQFF
TRBV7-9	TRBJ2-1	TRBD2	TGTGCCAGCAGCGCTCGTTCTAGCGGGAGGGCCCCCTCCTACAATGAGCAGTTCTTC	CASSARSSGRAPSYNEQFF
TRBV4-1	TRBJ2-5	TRBD2	TGCGCCAGCAGCCAAGGGCAAACGGGACTAGCGGGAGGACGCCAAGAGACCCAGTACTTC	CASSQGQTGLAGGRQETQYF
TRBV6-4	TRBJ2-5	TRBD2	TGTGCCACCTACCTCGGGACTAGCGGCCAAGAGACCCAGTACTTC	CATYLGTSGQETQYF
TRBV2	TRBJ1-5	TRBD1	TGTGCCAGCAGCCAAACAGGGGCGATCCCCAATCAGCCCCAGCATTTT	CASSQTGAIPNQPQHF
TRBV7-9	TRBJ2-3	NA	TGTGCCAGCAGCTCGAAGGATCGGCGGGAGTTAAGGGGGGCTACGCAGTATTTT	CASSSKDRRELRGATQYF
TRBV19	TRBJ1-2	TRBD1	TGTGCCAGTAGTATGGAACAGGGGATTAGGTCTAACTATGGCTACACCTTC	CASSMEQGIRSNYGYTF
TRBV27	TRBJ1-1	TRBD1	TGTGCCAGCAGTTTACGCCGAGACAGGGGGCTGAGCACTGAAGCTTTCTTT	CASSLRRDRGLSTEAFF
TRBV30	TRBJ2-3	TRBD2	TGTGCCGGGAGTCAAGCGGGAGGGACCACAGATACGCAGTATTTT	CAGSQAGGTTDTQYF
TRBV7-9	TRBJ2-5	NA	TGTGCCAGCAGCTTGTTAGTTGTTGACCAAGAGACCCAGTACTTC	CASSLLVVDQETQYF
TRBV18	TRBJ1-1	NA	TGTGCCAGCTCACCGTCAGGGACTCCGTCTGAAGCTTTCTTT	CASSPSGTPSEAFF
TRBV7-7	TRBJ2-7	TRBD2	TGTGCCAGCAGCCGGACTAGAGGGGACGAGCAGTACTTC	CASSRTRGDEQYF
TRBV4-1	TRBJ1-5	NA	TGCGCCAGCAGCCAAGTCAGGGAAGACAATCAGCCCCAGCATTTT	CASSQVREDNQPQHF
TRBV15	TRBJ2-7	NA	TGTGCCACCAGCAGAGTATTAGCAAACTCCTACGAGCAGTACTTC	CATSRVLANSYEQYF
TRBV6-5	TRBJ1-3	NA	TGTGCCAGCAGTTACTCTTCGGGAAACAACATATATTTT	CASSYSSGNNIYF
TRBV5-4	TRBJ2-3	TRBD2	TGTGCCAGCACCCCCACGGCGGGAGTAACAGATAAGCAGTATTTT	CASTPTAGVTDKQYF
TRBV6-1	TRBJ2-1	TRBD2	TGTGCCAGCAGTATTAGACTAGCCCGCAATGAGCAGTTCTTC	CASSIRLARNEQFF
TRBV5-3	TRBJ2-7	NA	TGTGCCAGAAGCCCCTGTTCCTACGAGCAGTACTTC	CARSPCSYEQYF
TRBV4-1	TRBJ1-6	TRBD1	TGCGCCAGCAGCCGGACACAGGGGGCGGATTCACCCCTCCACTTT	CASSRTQGADSPLHF
TRBV2	TRBJ2-1	TRBD2	TGTGCCAGCAAGTTGAGCGTAGCGGGAGGCGTCAATGAGCAGTTCTTC	CASKLSVAGGVNEQFF
TRBV29-1	TRBJ2-7	TRBD1	TGCAGCGTTGGCCCGGCAGGGGGATACGAGCAGTACTTC	CSVGPAGGYEQYF
TRBV27	TRBJ2-3	NA	TGTGCCAGCACCTCGCCCGGGAGTCTGGGAAATACGCAGTATTTT	CASTSPGSLGNTQYF
TRBV19	TRBJ1-2	NA	TGTGCCAGTCTGGACAGTCAGAGGCTCAGCTATGGCTACACCTTC	CASLDSQRLSYGYTF
TRBV6-5	TRBJ2-7	NA	TGTGCCAGCCTTGACAGTTTCTCCTACGAGCAGTACTTC	CASLDSFSYEQYF
TRBV7-2	TRBJ1-2	TRBD1	TGTGCCAGCAGCTTAGAGACAGGGGGCCTCGGCTATGGCTACACCTTC	CASSLETGGLGYGYTF
TRBV30	TRBJ2-7	TRBD1	TGTGCCTGGAGTGTACCAAGGACAGGCCCCTACGAGCAGTACTTC	CAWSVPRTGPYEQYF
TRBV29-1	TRBJ2-1	NA	TGCAGCGGAAACCAGGGGATCCACAATGAGCAGTTCTTC	CSGNQGIHNEQFF
TRBV5-4	TRBJ2-2	TRBD2	TGTGCCAGCAGCTACCTAGCGGGAGTCCCCGGGGAGCTGTTTTTT	CASSYLAGVPGELFF
TRBV6-5	TRBJ2-1	NA	TGTGCCAGCAGGAAAATGGCGGGGGCGGAGGTTGAGCAGTTCTTC	CASRKMAGAEVEQFF
TRBV11-2	TRBJ2-3	TRBD2	TGTGCCAGCAGCTTACCGACTAGCGGGGTCACAGATACGCAGTATTTT	CASSLPTSGVTDTQYF
TRBV4-1	TRBJ2-7	TRBD2	TGCGCCAGCAGCCAAGGGGCTAGCGGGAGGGCCTACGAGCAGTACTTC	CASSQGASGRAYEQYF
TRBV9	TRBJ2-5	NA	TGTGCCAGCACCGGAGGGTGGGACCAAGAGACCCAGTACTTC	CASTGGWDQETQYF
TRBV7-8	TRBJ2-7	NA	TGTGCCAGCAGCTTATCCGGGACACCCCGGGGCGAGCAGTACTTC	CASSLSGTPRGEQYF
TRBV4-1	TRBJ1-1	NA	TGCGCCAGCAGCCTCAGGGGATACGACACTGAAGCTTTCTTT	CASSLRGYDTEAFF
TRBV4-1	TRBJ1-2	NA	TGCGCCAGCAGCCAAGAGTGGGGGCACGGCTACACCTTC	CASSQEWGHGYTF
TRBV7-8	TRBJ2-3	TRBD2	TGTGCCAGCAGCCGCATTACTAGCGGGAGTGCAGATACGCAGTATTTT	CASSRITSGSADTQYF
TRBV30	TRBJ1-4	NA	TGTGCCTGGAGTGTGGACAGAGGGGAAAAACTGTTTTTT	CAWSVDRGEKLFF
TRBV4-2	TRBJ2-2	NA	TGTGCCAGCAGCCAAGACCCCCTGGGGAGAAACACCGGGGAGCTGTTTTTT	CASSQDPLGRNTGELFF
TRBV7-2	TRBJ2-1	TRBD2	TGTGCCAGCAGCTATAGTGGGACTAACAATGAGCAGTTCTTC	CASSYSGTNNEQFF
TRBV18	TRBJ1-1	NA	TGTGCCAGCTCCCCCGGGGGGGGTCACACTGAAGCTTTCTTT	CASSPGGGHTEAFF
TRBV28	TRBJ2-6	TRBD2	TGTGCCAGCAGTTCACCCGGGGGGAGGCCACCGAGCTCTGGGGCCAACGTCCTGACTTTC	CASSSPGGRPPSSGANVLTF
TRBV28	TRBJ1-3	NA	TGTGCCAGCAGTTTACAACAGGGTTCTGGAAACACCATATATTTT	CASSLQQGSGNTIYF
TRBV29-1	TRBJ2-1	TRBD2	TGCAGCGTTTGGGAGGGACTAGCGGGAGTTTTCTCCGACAATGAGCAGTTCTTC	CSVWEGLAGVFSDNEQFF
TRBV29-1	TRBJ2-1	NA	TGCAGCGTTGGTCAGGGCGCCTACAATGAGCAGTTCTTC	CSVGQGAYNEQFF
TRBV30	TRBJ2-5	NA	TGTGCCTGGAGTCCACCTGGCGCGGGACAAGAGACCCAGTACTTC	CAWSPPGAGQETQYF
TRBV30	TRBJ2-2	TRBD2	TGTGCCGGACTAGCGGGAGGGCGGCGGACCGGGGAGCTGTTTTTT	CAGLAGGRRTGELFF
TRBV6-1	TRBJ2-7	NA	TGTGCCAGCAGGGGGGCCTACGAGCAGTACTTC	CASRGAYEQYF
TRBV10-3	TRBJ2-3	NA	TGTACCGTCCGGGGATTTGGTACAGATACGCAGTATTTT	CTVRGFGTDTQYF
TRBV4-1	TRBJ1-5	TRBD1	TGCGCCAGCAGCCCTCGGCAGGGGGCAACGGGGCAGCCCCAGCATTTT	CASSPRQGATGQPQHF
TRBV11-2	TRBJ2-1	NA	TGTGCCAGCAGCTTAACTAGTTTGAGCTACAATGAGCAGTTCTTC	CASSLTSLSYNEQFF
TRBV6-5	TRBJ1-2	NA	TGTGCCAGCAGCCCAGGGCGGTATGGCTACACCTTC	CASSPGRYGYTF
TRBV6-5	TRBJ2-1	TRBD2	TGTGCCAGCAGTAATCCTAGCGGGACCTACAATGAGCAGTTCTTC	CASSNPSGTYNEQFF
TRBV30	TRBJ1-6	NA	TGTGCCTGGAGTGTAGGTCAGGGAATTTCACCCCTCCACTTT	CAWSVGQGISPLHF
TRBV6-5	TRBJ2-1	TRBD2	TGTGCCAGCAGGGCCGGGACTACACTAAGGGAGCAGTTCTTC	CASRAGTTLREQFF
TRBV29-1	TRBJ2-3	TRBD1	TGCAGCGTTGGACGGGACAGTCGCACAGATACGCAGTATTTT	CSVGRDSRTDTQYF
TRBV9	TRBJ2-5	NA	TGTGCCAGCAGCGTAGGGCTACAGTACCAAGAGACCCAGTACTTC	CASSVGLQYQETQYF
TRBV5-4	TRBJ2-7	NA	TGTGCCAGCAGCTTGGATGGCGGCACCTCCTACGAGCAGTACTTC	CASSLDGGTSYEQYF
TRBV10-3	TRBJ1-1	NA	TGTGCCATCAGTGATGAGGGTAAAGCTTTCTTT	CAISDEGKAFF